Listed here is a single T cell receptor beta chain. This receptor's antigen is unknown. No much larger clone is present one base from it, and per-base qualities are unavailable. Using the deep immunoSEQ assay, multiplex PCR amplified TCR CDR3 regions from genomic DNA. Extracted genomic DNA from each cell subset was distributed evenly across all wells of several immunoSEQ 96-well plates, and each plate was treated as a replicate. Each replicate PCR for sorted subsets received about 220 ng genomic DNA, equal to tens of thousands of T cell genomes. Purified libraries were quantified with a Qubit 3.0 fluorometer, sized on a Bioanalyzer 2100, and re-quantified with the KAPA Library Quantification kit. Every immunoSEQ 96-well plate was sequenced on a separate single-read 150-cycle Illumina NextSeq 550 flow cell. The authors processed their data as follows. Because only junctional sequences without quality scores were contained in the immunoSEQ output, filtering matching that applied to full-length reads could not be performed. To assign V/J genes and CDR3, sequences were annotated against IMGT germline references using PyIR, a Python wrapper for IgBLAST v1.9. Reads were filtered out if the reads had weak V/J assignments (E-value above 1e-6), no CDR3, stop codons, out-of-frame junctions, or ambiguous translated residues. V3J clonotypes were defined as sequences sharing the same inferred V gene, J gene, and CDR3 amino acid sequence. Percentage overlap between repertoires was calculated by dividing the number of shared unique clonotypes by the size of the smaller repertoire. RTK rarefaction, the Chao1 estimator, and Recon v2.1 estimates of unobserved clonotypes were used to assess repertoire richness. For all TCRbeta clonotypes obtained by the gDNA method from a handful of donors, generation probabilities were computed with OLGA. In its TCRdb copy, this immuneACCESS table keeps in-frame sequences only and misses some clones. Where compared with another copy, unresolved V genes explain less than half of these, and the others have no known cause. That table furnishes V, J and clone size, whereas the DNA furnished D and trimming. This sample holds some 2,100,000 clones; about 93% were observed only once. The ten largest clones represent 1.7% of the sample.

This entry is derived from a study of shared clonotypes between healthy human individuals (dated by TCRdb to about 2020). Some background on the complete study: A couple of women and a few men aged 18 to 49 years were included in the cohort. The study deeply sequenced blood TCR repertoires of five healthy adults to estimate repertoire size and the extent of clonotype sharing between individuals. For each donor, CD4 naive and CD4 memory were each given three plates, CD8 naive was given two plates, and CD8 memory was given one plate. To increase sequencing depth and limit assay-specific biases, different laboratories used diverse techniques to prepare libraries and sequence TCR repertoires. Per donor, leukapheresis produced somewhere between about 0.94 and 10 billion PBMCs.

The germline V gene (reference sequence) supplies CDR1 SEHNR and CDR2 FQNEAQ. V is clipped by 1 base and J by 4 bases, and the sequence between their germline boundaries is 13 bases long. The CDR3 goes from the cysteine to the phenylalanine over 15 residues. The kept DNA is CDR3 alone, 45 bases in frame from the first base. CD8 naive samples were CD45RO-negative cells positively selected for CCR7, giving a CD45RA+CCR7+ population that excluded TemRA cells. The donors were healthy, HIV-negative adults with no recently reported acute infections or vaccinations. All donors were Caucasian adults living in Nashville, Tennessee, USA. After blood collection by leukapheresis, PBMCs were isolated using Ficoll-Histopaque density gradient centrifugation and then cryopreserved in the vapor phase of liquid nitrogen. Purity and quantity of every magnetically sorted T cell population were checked by analytical flow cytometry. Genomic DNA was isolated from each sorted fraction and quantified by UV absorbance on a Nanodrop 2000c.

Overall study outcomes, separate from this receptor: Clonotypes shared by all four sorted-subset donors showed higher generation probabilities than non-shared clonotypes. Pairwise subsampling led to the expectation that sequencing depth would affect the degree of clonotype sharing among donors. Naive subsets generally had larger estimated clonotype richness than memory subsets did. Incomplete sequencing was indicated by rarefaction of sorted-subset datasets, despite the large sequencing depth. Sampling was restricted to blood, and TCR repertoires in tissues likely differ from the TCR repertoires found in blood. Because the study included only a small number of donors, the genetic and exposure-history diversity represented was limited. Across several donors, approximately 5% of naive CD4, roughly 3.4% of naive CD8, 2% to 2.5% of memory CD4, and over 0.35% of memory CD8 clonotypes were shared.

The chain uses TRBV7-9 and TRBJ1-2, with a tentative D gene TRBD1 over 5 matching bases. Input material: naive CD8+ T cells from PBMCs. Taken with the paper, the label for cell subset or site translates to: CD45RA+CCR7+. The sequence came from a man younger than 35 in good health. Some clones in this sample may be carry-over from other donors' samples. CDR3 loop: CASSLVSGPSYGYTF. The nucleotide sequence reads as follows: TGTGCCAGCAGCTTAGTTTCGGGACCGTCCTATGGCTACACCTTC.